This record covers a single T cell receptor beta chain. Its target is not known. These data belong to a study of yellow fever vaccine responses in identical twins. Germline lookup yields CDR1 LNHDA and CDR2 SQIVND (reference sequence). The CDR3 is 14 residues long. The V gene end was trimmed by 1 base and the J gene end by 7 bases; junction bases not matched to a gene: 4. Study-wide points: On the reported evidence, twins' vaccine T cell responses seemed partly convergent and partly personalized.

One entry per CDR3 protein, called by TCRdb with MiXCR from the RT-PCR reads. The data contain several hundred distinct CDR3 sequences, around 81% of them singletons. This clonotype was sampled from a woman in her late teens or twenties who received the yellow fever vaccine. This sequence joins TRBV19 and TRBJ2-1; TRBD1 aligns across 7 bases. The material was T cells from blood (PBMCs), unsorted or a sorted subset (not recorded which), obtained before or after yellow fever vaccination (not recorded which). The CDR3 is CASSIARGQNEQFF. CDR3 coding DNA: TGTGCCAGTAGTATAGCGAGGGGGCAAAATGAGCAGTTCTTC.